Below, 9 T cell receptor beta chains from the same sample are listed, as sequenced in a study of shared clonotypes between healthy human individuals. The method was immunoSEQ multiplex PCR; TCRdb's version includes in-frame clones alone and lacks a portion of them. The table has about 2 million clones, about 95% seen once. CD45RO-negative, CCR7-positively selected cells formed the naive CD8 fraction, excluding terminally differentiated effector memory CD45RA+ cells. Sequences were obtained from naive CD8+ T cells sorted from blood. These TCRs come from a man younger than 30 in good health.

This clone was observed a few times. The genes are TRBV4-1 and TRBJ2-5; 8 nucleotides match TRBD1. The junction had 14 bases not matched to a gene; V was cut back by 5 bases and J by 6 bases. The CDR3 is made up of 16 amino acids. From germline, CDR1 is MGHRA and CDR2 YSYEKL. CDR3 in DNA: TGCGCCAGCAGCTCAGAGGCCGACGACAGGGGAAAGACCCAGTACTTC. Its protein product is CASSSEADDRGKTQYF.

This chain joins TRBV6-1 and TRBJ2-7; 7 positions agree with TRBD2. The CDR3 length is 15 residues. The trim removed 7 bases at V and 3 bases at J, leaving 12 bases unmatched. Germline CDR1 MNHNS, CDR2 SASEGT. The CDR3 protein is CASTLQRDVRYEQYF. In nucleotides, the CDR3 is TGTGCCAGCACCCTCCAGCGGGACGTCCGCTACGAGCAGTACTTC.

The gene calls are TRBV4-1 and TRBJ2-7, with D perhaps matching TRBD1 (6 bases). Germline loops: CDR1 MGHRA, CDR2 YSYEKL. V was shortened by 3 bases and J by 6 bases, with 12 bases between the two germline ends. There are 13 residues in the CDR3. The CDR3 loop is CASSHGVGGEQYF. The CDR3 bases are TGCGCCAGCAGCCACGGGGTAGGGGGCGAGCAGTACTTC.

The J gene is TRBJ2-3, the V gene TRBV18; D gene unclear. The CDR3 contains 12 residues. The V gene's germline CDR1 is KGHSH and CDR2 LQKENI. Trimming shortened V by 2 bases and J by 4 bases, and 4 bases separated the two germline ends. The CDR3 DNA is TGTGCCAGCTCACCAGATGCAGATACGCAGTATTTT. It yields the protein CASSPDADTQYF.

V gene TRBV6-5 combines with J gene TRBJ2-7; TRBD1 matches 7 bases. Germline V gene lookup returns CDR1 MNHEY and CDR2 SVGAGI. The CDR3 is 14 amino acids. The junction had 3 bases not matched to a gene; V was cut back by 0 bases and J by 4 bases. The CDR3 DNA sequence: TGTGCCAGCAGTTACTCGGGACAGCAGTACGAGCAGTACTTC. This sequence encodes CASSYSGQQYEQYF.

The V call is TRBV6-1, the J call TRBJ1-4; TRBD1 agrees at 8 bases. There are 14 residues in the CDR3. The germline gives CDR1 MNHNS, CDR2 SASEGT. Trimming cost V 6 bases and J 4 bases; bases outside gene matches: 4. This CDR3 is CASRGTGNNEKLFF. DNA of the CDR3: TGTGCCAGCAGAGGGACAGGAAATAATGAAAAACTGTTTTTT.

The chain couples TRBV6-5 to TRBJ2-7; TRBD2 matches at 10 bases. This CDR3 has 16 amino acids. Trimming at V came to 0 bases and at J to 7 bases, leaving 9 bases not matched to a gene. Per the germline V gene, CDR1 is MNHEY and CDR2 is SVGAGI. The CDR3, as DNA: TGTGCCAGCAGTTACTCCAGAGCAGCGGGAGGGCTTGAGCAGTACTTC. It codes for CASSYSRAAGGLEQYF.

Comments on this clone: The same CDR3 is also encoded by other DNA sequences in this sample. V gene TRBV6-6 combines with J gene TRBJ2-7; D is possibly TRBD2 (6 bases). The CDR3 contains 14 residues. Trimming took 2 bases from V and 0 from J, leaving 8 bases between them. Germline CDR1 is MNHNY and CDR2 is SVGAGI (reference sequence). The CDR3: CASSYAGSSYEQYF. The CDR3 DNA reads TGTGCCAGCAGTTACGCGGGATCCTCCTACGAGCAGTACTTC.

The chain's CDR3 is CASSVVAGGPSEQFF. The CDR3 bases are TGTGCCAGCAGCGTAGTAGCGGGGGGGCCAAGTGAGCAGTTCTTC. The chain carries TRBV9 and TRBJ2-1; TRBD2 agrees at 11 bases. The germline gives CDR1 SGDLS, CDR2 YYNGEE. The V segment lost 0 bases and the J segment 9 bases; nucleotides outside the gene matches: 5. This CDR3 comprises 15 residues. The variable domain in full, with the rest retrieved from reference TRBV9 and TRBJ2-1, is DSGVTQTPKHLITATGQRVTLRCSPRSGDLSVYWYQQSLDQGLQFLIQYYNGEERAKGNILERFSAQQFPDLHSELNLSSLELGDSALYFCASSVVAGGPSEQFFGPGTRLTVL.